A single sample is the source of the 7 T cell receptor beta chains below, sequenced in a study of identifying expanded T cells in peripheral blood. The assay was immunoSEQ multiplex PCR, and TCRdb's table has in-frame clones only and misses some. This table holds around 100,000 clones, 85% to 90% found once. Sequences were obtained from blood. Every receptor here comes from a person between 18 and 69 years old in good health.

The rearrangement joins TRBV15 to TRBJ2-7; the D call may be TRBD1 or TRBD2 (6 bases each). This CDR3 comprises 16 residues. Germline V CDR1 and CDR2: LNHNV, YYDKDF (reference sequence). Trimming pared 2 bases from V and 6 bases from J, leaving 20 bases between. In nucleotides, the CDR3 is TGTGCCACCAGCAGATCGATAGGCGGGACATTAATCGAGCAGTACTTC. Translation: CATSRSIGGTLIEQYF.

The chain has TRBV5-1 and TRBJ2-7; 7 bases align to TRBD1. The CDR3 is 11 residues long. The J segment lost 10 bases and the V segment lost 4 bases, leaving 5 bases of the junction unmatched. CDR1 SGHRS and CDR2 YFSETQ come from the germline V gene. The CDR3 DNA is TGCGCCAGCAGCCTGGGGGACAGACAGTACTTC. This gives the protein CASSLGDRQYF.

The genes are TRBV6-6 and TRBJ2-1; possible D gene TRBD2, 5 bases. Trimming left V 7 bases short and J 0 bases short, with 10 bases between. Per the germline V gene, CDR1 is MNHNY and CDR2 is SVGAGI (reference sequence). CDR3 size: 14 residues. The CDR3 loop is CASKDFSSYNEQFF. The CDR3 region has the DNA TGTGCCAGCAAGGACTTCAGCTCCTACAATGAGCAGTTCTTC.

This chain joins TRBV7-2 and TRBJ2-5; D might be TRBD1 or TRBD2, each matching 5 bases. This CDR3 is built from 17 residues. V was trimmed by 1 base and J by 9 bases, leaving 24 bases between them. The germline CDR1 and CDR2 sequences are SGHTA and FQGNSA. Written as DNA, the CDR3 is TGTGCCAGCAGCTTAGTGGGGAGCGTAAGTGGGGACCGGGCCCAGTACTTC. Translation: CASSLVGSVSGDRAQYF.

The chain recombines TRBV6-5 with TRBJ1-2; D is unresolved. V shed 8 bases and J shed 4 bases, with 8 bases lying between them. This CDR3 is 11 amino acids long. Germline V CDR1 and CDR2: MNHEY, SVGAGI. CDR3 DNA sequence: TGTGCCAGCCAGTGGGGCTATGGCTACACCTTC. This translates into CASQWGYGYTF.

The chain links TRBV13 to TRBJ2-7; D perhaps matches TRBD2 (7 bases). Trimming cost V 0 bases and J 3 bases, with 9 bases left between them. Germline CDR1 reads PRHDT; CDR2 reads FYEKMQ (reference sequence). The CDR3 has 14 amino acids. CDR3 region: CASSLGRGGYEQYF. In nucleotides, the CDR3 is TGTGCCAGCAGCTTAGGGAGGGGGGGCTACGAGCAGTACTTC. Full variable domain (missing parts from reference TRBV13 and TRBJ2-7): AAGVIQSPRHLIKEKRETATLKCYPIPRHDTVYWYQQGPGQDPQFLISFYEKMQSDKGSIPDRFSAQQFSDYHSELNMSSLELGDSALYFCASSLGRGGYEQYFGPGTRLTVT.

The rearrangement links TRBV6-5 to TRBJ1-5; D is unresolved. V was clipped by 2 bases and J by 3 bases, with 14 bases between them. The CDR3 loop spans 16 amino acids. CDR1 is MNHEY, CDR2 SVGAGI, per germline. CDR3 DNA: TGTGCCAGCAGTTACCTGCATCCCGGGCTCAATCAGCCCCAGCATTTT. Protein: CASSYLHPGLNQPQHF.